This TCR beta chain was recorded in a study of T-cell reconstitution after alpha-beta-depleted transplantation in children. General study results and limits: Several hundred expanded graft clones reportedly gave rise to the alpha-beta T cells present about two months after transplant. A year post-transplant, T-cell counts and diversity derived mostly from newly produced T cells.

Unique molecular identifiers tagged the TCRbeta library. MiXCR, applied by TCRdb to the PCR reads, yields one record per CDR3 protein. This table holds approximately 520,000 distinct CDR3 sequences, 9.5% to 12% found once. The CDR3 extends over 14 amino acids. V was trimmed by 0 bases and J by 3 bases, leaving 6 bases between them. Germline loops: CDR1 LGHNA, CDR2 YSLEER. Notes on this clonotype: Its antigen is still unknown.

The sample here was PBMCs, mostly from graft donor cells, taken 180 days after TCRalphabeta/CD19-depleted stem cell transplant. This TCR derives from a female patient aged 2-9 years who had a stem cell transplant for aplastic anemia, so the T cells may come from the graft donor. The V and J genes are TRBV4-3 and TRBJ1-5; D unclear. The CDR3 spells CASSQDHINQPQHF. DNA for the CDR3: TGCGCCAGCAGCCAAGATCACATCAATCAGCCCCAGCATTTT.